The 23 T cell receptor beta chains below come from one sample, sequenced in a study of blood T cell repertoires in COVID-19. TCRdb's table, derived via immunoSEQ multiplex PCR, lists solely in-frame clones and lacks some. The sample carries approximately 280,000 clones, around 84% recorded once. Sequencing used PBMCs or T cells enriched from blood (not recorded which). Receptors were obtained from a woman in her fifties or sixties who had recovered from COVID-19.

This sequence joins TRBV5-8 and TRBJ2-2; D remains unclear. The CDR3 has 14 amino acids. CDR1 and CDR2 from the germline V gene are SGHTS and YDEGEE. Trimming shortened V by 0 bases and J by 5 bases, and 8 bases separated the two germline ends. CDR3 sequence: CASSLGGWTGELFF. The DNA for the CDR3 is TGTGCCAGCAGCTTGGGAGGTTGGACCGGGGAGCTGTTTTTT.

The chain links TRBV5-5 to TRBJ2-7; D might be TRBD1 (5 bases). Per the germline V gene, CDR1 is SGHKS and CDR2 is YYEKEE (reference sequence). The CDR3 sequence is 12 residues long. V was clipped by 5 bases and J by 5 bases, with 11 bases between them. The CDR3 loop is CASRSRGNEQYF. CDR3 sequence (DNA): TGTGCCAGCAGATCTAGGGGCAACGAGCAGTACTTC. Drawing the rest from reference TRBV5-5 and TRBJ2-7, the complete variable domain is DAGVTQSPTHLIKTRGQQVTLRCSPISGHKSVSWYQQVLGQGPQFIFQYYEKEERGRGNFPDRFSARQFPNYSSELNVNALLLGDSALYLCASRSRGNEQYFGPGTRLTVT.

The J gene is TRBJ1-4, the V gene TRBV19; D ambiguous. The CDR3 is 16 residues long. The germline V and J ends were trimmed by 3 bases and 0 bases, with 11 bases remaining between them. CDR1 and CDR2 (germline): LNHDA, SQIVND (reference sequence). The CDR3 reads CASSILLGATNEKLFF. The DNA for the CDR3 is TGTGCCAGTAGTATTCTTCTCGGTGCAACTAATGAAAAACTGTTTTTT. Supplemented by reference TRBV19 and TRBJ1-4, the full variable domain reads DGGITQSPKYLFRKEGQNVTLSCEQNLNHDAMYWYRQDPGQGLRLIYYSQIVNDFQKGDIAEGYSVSREKKESFPLTVTSAQKNPTAFYLCASSILLGATNEKLFFGSGTQLSVL.

V usage is TRBV6-5 and J usage is TRBJ1-5; D call uncertain. Trimming stripped 7 bases from V and 3 bases from J, with 10 bases between. The length of the CDR3 is 13 residues. Germline-derived CDR1 and CDR2 are MNHEY and SVGAGI. CDR3 in amino acids: CASKEVYNQPQHF. The CDR3 bases are TGTGCCAGCAAGGAGGTTTACAATCAGCCCCAGCATTTT.

The chain joins TRBV5-1 to TRBJ1-3; tentative D call: TRBD1 (5 bases). The germline V gene has CDR1 SGHRS and CDR2 YFSETQ. CDR3 size: 16 residues. The V gene lost 4 bases and the J gene lost 2 bases, with 16 bases spanning the gap. In DNA form, the CDR3 reads TGCGCCAGCAGCGTGGCAGGAGGGGAGGCTGGAAACACCATATATTTT. Amino acid sequence: CASSVAGGEAGNTIYF.

The chain has TRBV9 and TRBJ1-6; the D gene is possibly TRBD1 (5 bases). From germline, CDR1 is SGDLS and CDR2 YYNGEE. The CDR3 consists of 17 residues. Trimming took 4 bases from V and 11 from J, leaving 25 bases between them. In DNA, the CDR3 is TGTGCCAGCAGCCCCAGTCCAGGGACCCAACGCGGGACACCCCTCCACTTT. Amino acid sequence: CASSPSPGTQRGTPLHF.

The V and J genes are TRBV9 and TRBJ1-4; TRBD1 aligns across 9 bases. The V gene end was trimmed by 4 bases and the J gene end by 4 bases; junction bases not matched to a gene: 8. The CDR3 consists of 16 residues. Germline-derived CDR1 and CDR2 are SGDLS and YYNGEE. The CDR3, as DNA: TGTGCCAGCAGCCCGGACAGGGGACGGGGTAATGAAAAACTGTTTTTT. Its protein is CASSPDRGRGNEKLFF.

The rearrangement joins TRBV7-6 to TRBJ1-3; D call uncertain. Germline V gene lookup returns CDR1 SGHVS and CDR2 FNYEAQ. The CDR3 runs to 16 residues. Trimming left V 2 bases short and J 0 bases short, with 11 bases between. CDR3 in DNA: TGTGCCAGCAGCTTAACTGCTTCCACCTCTGGAAACACCATATATTTT. Translated: CASSLTASTSGNTIYF.

The chain has TRBV5-6 and TRBJ2-7, with D possibly being TRBD1 (5 bases). Germline CDR1 SGHDT, CDR2 YYEEEE. V was cut by 3 bases and J by 4 bases, with 8 bases left in between. The CDR3 has 12 residues. CDR3 bases: TGTGCCAGCAGCTGGCAGGGATACGAGCAGTACTTC. Amino acid sequence: CASSWQGYEQYF.

In nucleotides, the CDR3 is TGTGCCTGGCTAGCGGGAAGGTTCGCCCGGGAGCTGTTTTTT. Amino acids: CAWLAGRFARELFF. The rearrangement joins TRBV30 to TRBJ2-2; 9 positions match TRBD2. V was clipped by 5 bases and J by 9 bases; unmatched bases: 10. Germline V CDR1 and CDR2: GTSNPN, SVGIG (reference sequence). The CDR3 contains 14 residues.

The V gene is TRBV7-9, the J gene TRBJ1-1; possibly TRBD1 for D (5 bases). Germline assignment: CDR1 SEHNR and CDR2 FQNEAQ (reference sequence). V was shortened by 7 bases and J by 4 bases, with 10 bases between the two germline ends. The CDR3 covers 12 residues. CDR3 DNA sequence: TGTGCCAGCATTCAGGGAACCACTGAAGCTTTCTTT. Its translation: CASIQGTTEAFF.

The rearrangement uses TRBV4-2 and TRBJ2-3, with 13 bases that match TRBD2. The germline V gene has CDR1 LGHNA and CDR2 YNFKEQ. With 0 bases clipped from V and 3 bases from J, the junction kept 6 bases outside the gene matches. The CDR3 is made up of 18 amino acids. The CDR3 coding sequence is TGTGCCAGCAGCCAAGAGGTCGGACTAGCGGGAGAGACAGATACGCAGTATTTT. Its protein is CASSQEVGLAGETDTQYF.

The chain has TRBV6-5 and TRBJ2-2; D is unclear. There are 13 residues in the CDR3. V lost 0 bases and J 5 bases, leaving 4 bases between the germline ends. Germline V gene data show CDR1 as MNHEY and CDR2 as SVGAGI. CDR3 sequence (DNA): TGTGCCAGCAGTTACTCGAGTACCGGGGAGCTGTTTTTT. It is translated as CASSYSSTGELFF.

The chain has TRBV4-2 and TRBJ1-5, with 7 positions matching TRBD1. With V trimmed by 5 bases and J by 3 bases, 10 bases remained unmatched. CDR1 LGHNA and CDR2 YNFKEQ come from the germline V gene. This CDR3 is built from 16 residues. CDR3 residues: CASSGTTGTDNQPQHF. The CDR3 DNA follows: TGTGCCAGCAGCGGCACTACCGGGACAGACAATCAGCCCCAGCATTTT.

The chain joins TRBV5-6 to TRBJ2-2; D perhaps matches TRBD1 (5 bases). Germline loops: CDR1 SGHDT, CDR2 YYEEEE. The length of the CDR3 is 14 residues. Trimming stripped 1 base from V and 3 bases from J, with 7 bases between. This CDR3 reads CASSLLGDTGELFF. The CDR3, as DNA: TGTGCCAGCAGCTTGTTAGGGGACACCGGGGAGCTGTTTTTT.

The genes are TRBV11-2 and TRBJ2-1; the D gene is possibly TRBD2 (5 bases). The germline gives CDR1 SGHAT, CDR2 FQNNGV. Trimming took 6 bases from V and 15 from J, leaving 27 bases between them. The CDR3 is 15 amino acids. CDR3 DNA: TGTGCCAGCAGGCACCCGGCGAGGACTCCACCTTACTTGTTCTTC. Translated, it gives CASRHPARTPPYLFF.

CDR3 amino acids: CASSPALRDEQYF. CDR3 DNA: TGTGCCAGCTCACCAGCTCTTCGGGACGAGCAGTACTTC. This chain links TRBV18 with TRBJ2-7; D not certain. V lost 2 bases and J lost 5, with 10 bases in between. Germline-derived CDR1 and CDR2 are KGHSH and LQKENI. The CDR3 totals 13 residues.

The chain uses TRBV27 and TRBJ2-7, with 7 bases fitting TRBD1. Germline assignment: CDR1 MNHEY and CDR2 SMNVEV (reference sequence). Trimming at V came to 5 bases and at J to 3 bases, leaving 10 bases not matched to a gene. The CDR3 runs to 15 residues. CDR3: CASSLTGIDYYEQYF. CDR3 nucleotides: TGTGCCAGCAGTCTGACAGGGATCGACTACTACGAGCAGTACTTC.

This sequence joins TRBV30 and TRBJ1-2, with 7 bases identical to TRBD1. CDR3 length equals 11 residues. Looked up from germline, CDR1 is GTSNPN and CDR2 is SVGIG (reference sequence). Germline trimming cut 3 bases from V and 12 bases from J; bases unmatched to any gene: 7. This CDR3 reads CAWSADRMNTF. In nucleotides, the CDR3 is TGTGCCTGGAGCGCGGACAGGATGAACACCTTC.

The J gene is TRBJ2-2, the V gene TRBV10-1; 7 bases fit TRBD1. CDR1 is WNHNN and CDR2 is SYGVQD in the germline V gene (reference sequence). The CDR3 runs 15 residues. Losses at the gene ends were 8 bases for V and 1 base for J; bases not matched to a gene: 7. The CDR3 sequence is CASRPNRGNTGELFF. CDR3 sequence (DNA): TGCGCCAGCCGTCCGAACAGGGGGAACACCGGGGAGCTGTTTTTT.

Points on this clone: As the CDR3 is not closed by the conserved phenylalanine or tryptophan, this likely results from a read error. Because the CDR3's place on the DNA is in doubt, the DNA is left out and the CDR3 is given as listed by TCRdb. The chain employs TRBV27 and TRBJ1-1; no DNA check was done on the table's D call, TRBD1. From germline, CDR1 is MNHEY and CDR2 SMNVEV (reference sequence). The CDR3 length is 12 residues, termini included. This CDR3 reads CASSFRQGALVL.

In this sample, this clone turned up once. The chain links TRBV2 to TRBJ2-3, with D maybe TRBD2 (5 bases). V lost 4 bases, J lost 5 bases, and 19 bases lay in between. Germline-derived CDR1 and CDR2 are SNHLY and FYNNEI. CDR3 length: 16 residues. DNA of the CDR3: TGTGCCAGCAGTGGCCAGGCGGGTTTACGGGGAGATACGCAGTATTTT. Amino acid sequence: CASSGQAGLRGDTQYF.

The chain recombines TRBV11-2 with TRBJ2-7; 7 bases are shared with TRBD2. This CDR3 is 15 amino acids long. Germline-derived CDR1 and CDR2 are SGHAT and FQNNGV. V lost 5 bases and J lost 2; bases outside the gene matches: 9. Written as DNA, the CDR3 is TGTGCCAGCAGCCCCGTGGGAGGGCCCCCCTACGAGCAGTACTTC. Its protein is CASSPVGGPPYEQYF.